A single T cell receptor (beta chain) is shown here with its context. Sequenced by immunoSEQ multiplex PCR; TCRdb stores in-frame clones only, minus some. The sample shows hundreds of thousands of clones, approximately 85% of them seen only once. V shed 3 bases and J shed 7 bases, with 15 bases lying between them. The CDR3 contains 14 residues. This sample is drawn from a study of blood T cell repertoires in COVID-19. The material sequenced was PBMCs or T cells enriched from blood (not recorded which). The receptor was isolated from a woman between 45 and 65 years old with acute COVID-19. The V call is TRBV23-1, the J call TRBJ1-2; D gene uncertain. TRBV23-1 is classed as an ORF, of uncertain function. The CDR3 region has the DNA TGCGCCAGCAGTCACTCAGGCGAGCCATCTGGCTACACCTTC. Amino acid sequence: CASSHSGEPSGYTF.